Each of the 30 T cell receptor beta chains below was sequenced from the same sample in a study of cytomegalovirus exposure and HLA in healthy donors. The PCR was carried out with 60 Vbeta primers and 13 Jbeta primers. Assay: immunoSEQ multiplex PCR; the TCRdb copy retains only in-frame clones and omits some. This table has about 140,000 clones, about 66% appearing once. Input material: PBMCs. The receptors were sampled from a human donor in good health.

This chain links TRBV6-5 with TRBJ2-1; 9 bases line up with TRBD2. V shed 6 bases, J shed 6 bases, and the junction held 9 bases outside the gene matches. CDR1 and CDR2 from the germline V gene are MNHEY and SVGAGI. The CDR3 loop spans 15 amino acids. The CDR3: CASSSGLAGFNEQFF. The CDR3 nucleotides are TGTGCCAGCAGCTCTGGGCTAGCGGGGTTCAATGAGCAGTTCTTC.

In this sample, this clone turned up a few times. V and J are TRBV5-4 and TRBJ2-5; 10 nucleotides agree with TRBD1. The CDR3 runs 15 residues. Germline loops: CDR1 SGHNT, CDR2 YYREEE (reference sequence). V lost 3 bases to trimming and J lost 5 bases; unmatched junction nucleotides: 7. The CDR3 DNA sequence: TGTGCCAGCAGCTCGGAGACAGGGGGCGCGGAGACCCAGTACTTC. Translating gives CASSSETGGAETQYF. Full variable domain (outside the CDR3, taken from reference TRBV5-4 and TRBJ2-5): ETGVTQSPTHLIKTRGQQVTLRCSSQSGHNTVSWYQQALGQGPQFIFQYYREEENGRGNFPPRFSGLQFPNYSSELNVNALELDDSALYLCASSSETGGAETQYFGPGTRLLVL.

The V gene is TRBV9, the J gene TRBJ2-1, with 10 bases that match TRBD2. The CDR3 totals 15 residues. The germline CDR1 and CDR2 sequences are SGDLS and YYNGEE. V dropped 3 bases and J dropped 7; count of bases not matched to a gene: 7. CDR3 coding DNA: TGTGCCAGCAGCGCTCCTGGGACTAGCGTTAATGAGCAGTTCTTC. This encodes CASSAPGTSVNEQFF. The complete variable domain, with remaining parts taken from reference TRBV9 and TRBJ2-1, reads DSGVTQTPKHLITATGQRVTLRCSPRSGDLSVYWYQQSLDQGLQFLIQYYNGEERAKGNILERFSAQQFPDLHSELNLSSLELGDSALYFCASSAPGTSVNEQFFGPGTRLTVL.

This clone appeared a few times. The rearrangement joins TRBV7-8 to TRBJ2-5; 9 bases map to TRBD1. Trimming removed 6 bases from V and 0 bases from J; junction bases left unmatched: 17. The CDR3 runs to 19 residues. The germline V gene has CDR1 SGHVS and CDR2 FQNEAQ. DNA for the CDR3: TGTGCCAGCAGTTATACCGCGGGACAGGGCCGGAGGTACCAAGAGACCCAGTACTTC. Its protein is CASSYTAGQGRRYQETQYF.

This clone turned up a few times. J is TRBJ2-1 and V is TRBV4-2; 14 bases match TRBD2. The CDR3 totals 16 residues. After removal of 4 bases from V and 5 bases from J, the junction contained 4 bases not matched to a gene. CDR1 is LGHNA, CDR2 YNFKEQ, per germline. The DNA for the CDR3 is TGTGCCAGCAGCCGGGGACTAGCGGGAGACCACAATGAGCAGTTCTTC. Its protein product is CASSRGLAGDHNEQFF.

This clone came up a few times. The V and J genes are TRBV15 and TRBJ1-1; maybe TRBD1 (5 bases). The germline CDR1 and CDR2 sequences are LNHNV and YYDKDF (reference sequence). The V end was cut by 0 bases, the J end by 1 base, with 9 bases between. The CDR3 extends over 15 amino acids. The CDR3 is CATSREGRENTEAFF. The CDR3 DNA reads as TGTGCCACCAGCAGAGAGGGCAGGGAGAACACTGAAGCTTTCTTT.

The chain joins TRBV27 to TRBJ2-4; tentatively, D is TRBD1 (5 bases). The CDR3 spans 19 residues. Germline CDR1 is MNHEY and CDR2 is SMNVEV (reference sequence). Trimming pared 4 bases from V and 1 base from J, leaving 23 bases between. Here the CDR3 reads CASSSLGSGRVGAKNIQYF. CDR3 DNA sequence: TGTGCCAGCAGTTCCCTAGGCAGTGGCAGGGTGGGGGCCAAAAACATTCAGTACTTC.

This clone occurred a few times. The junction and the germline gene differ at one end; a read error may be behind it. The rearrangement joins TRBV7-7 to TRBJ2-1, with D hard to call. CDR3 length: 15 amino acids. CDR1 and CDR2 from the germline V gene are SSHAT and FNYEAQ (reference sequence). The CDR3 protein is CASSPGTPLNNEQFF. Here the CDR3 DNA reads TGTGCTAGCAGCCCTGGTACTCCTTTAAACAATGAGCAGTTCTTC.

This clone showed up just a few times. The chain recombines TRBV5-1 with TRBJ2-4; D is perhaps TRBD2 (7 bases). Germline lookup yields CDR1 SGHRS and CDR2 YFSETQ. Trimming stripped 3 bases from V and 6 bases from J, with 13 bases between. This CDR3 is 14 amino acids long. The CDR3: CASSSGGQGNIQYF. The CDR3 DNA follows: TGCGCCAGCAGCTCGGGGGGCCAGGGAAACATTCAGTACTTC.

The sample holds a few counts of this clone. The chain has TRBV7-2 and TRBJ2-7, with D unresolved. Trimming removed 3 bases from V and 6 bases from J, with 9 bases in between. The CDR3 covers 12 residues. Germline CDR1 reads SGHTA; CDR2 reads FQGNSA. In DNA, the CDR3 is TGTGCCAGCAGCTTCGAGGTAGGCGAGCAGTACTTC. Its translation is CASSFEVGEQYF.

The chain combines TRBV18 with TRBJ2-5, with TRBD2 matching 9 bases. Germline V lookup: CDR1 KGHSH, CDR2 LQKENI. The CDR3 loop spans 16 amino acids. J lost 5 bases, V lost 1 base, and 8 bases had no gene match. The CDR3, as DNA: TGTGCCAGCTCACCACTGGAACTAGCGGGCGGGGAGACCCAGTACTTC. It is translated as CASSPLELAGGETQYF.

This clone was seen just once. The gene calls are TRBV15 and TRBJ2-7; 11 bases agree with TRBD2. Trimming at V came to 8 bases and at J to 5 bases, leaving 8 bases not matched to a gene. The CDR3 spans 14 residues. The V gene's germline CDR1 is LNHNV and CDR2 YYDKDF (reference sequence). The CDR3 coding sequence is TGTGCCACCTCAGCACTAGCGGGGGCCAACGAGCAGTACTTC. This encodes CATSALAGANEQYF.

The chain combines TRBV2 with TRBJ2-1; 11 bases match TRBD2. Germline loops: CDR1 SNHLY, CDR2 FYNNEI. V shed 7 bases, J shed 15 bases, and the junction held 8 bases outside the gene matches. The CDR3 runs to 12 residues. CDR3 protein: CASTRLAGRRFF. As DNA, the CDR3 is TGTGCCAGCACGCGACTAGCGGGGCGGAGGTTCTTC.

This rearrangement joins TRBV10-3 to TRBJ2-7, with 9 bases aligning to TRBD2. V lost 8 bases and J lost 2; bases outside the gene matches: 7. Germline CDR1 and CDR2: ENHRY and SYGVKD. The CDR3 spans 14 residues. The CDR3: CAISLSSGAYEQYF. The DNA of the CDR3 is TGTGCCATCTCCCTATCTAGCGGGGCCTACGAGCAGTACTTC.

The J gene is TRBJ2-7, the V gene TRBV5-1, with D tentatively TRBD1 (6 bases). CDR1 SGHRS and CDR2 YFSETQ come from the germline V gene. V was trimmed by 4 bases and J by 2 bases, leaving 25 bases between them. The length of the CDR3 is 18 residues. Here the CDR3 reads CASSRTENRAQPPYEQYF. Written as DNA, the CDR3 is TGCGCCAGCAGCAGAACGGAAAACAGGGCCCAACCTCCCTACGAGCAGTACTTC.

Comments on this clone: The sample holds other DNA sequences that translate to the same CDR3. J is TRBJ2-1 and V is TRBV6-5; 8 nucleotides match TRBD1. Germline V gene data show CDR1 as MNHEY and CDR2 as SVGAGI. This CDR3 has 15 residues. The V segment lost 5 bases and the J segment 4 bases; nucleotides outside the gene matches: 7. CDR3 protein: CASSPGQGNYNEQFF. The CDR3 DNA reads TGTGCCAGCAGTCCCGGACAGGGCAATTACAATGAGCAGTTCTTC.

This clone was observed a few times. The CDR3 region has the DNA TGTGCCAGCAGCTTTCGACAGGGTCACGAGCAGTTCTTC. Its translation is CASSFRQGHEQFF. This chain uses TRBV7-2 with TRBJ2-1; 7 bases map to TRBD1. The CDR3 is 13 residues long. Germline V gene data show CDR1 as SGHTA and CDR2 as FQGNSA. J lost 10 bases, V lost 3 bases, and 6 bases had no gene match. The full variable domain, with the rest looked up from reference TRBV7-2 and TRBJ2-1, is GAGVSQSPSNKVTEKGKDVELRCDPISGHTALYWYRQSLGQGLEFLIYFQGNSAPDKSGLPSDRFSAERTGGSVSTLTIQRTQQEDSAVYLCASSFRQGHEQFFGPGTRLTVL.

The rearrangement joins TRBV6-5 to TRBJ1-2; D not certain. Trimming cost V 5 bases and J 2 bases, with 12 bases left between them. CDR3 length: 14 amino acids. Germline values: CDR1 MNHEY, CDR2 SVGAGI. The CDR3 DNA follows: TGTGCCAGCAGTAACGGAGGGTCAAACTATGGCTACACCTTC. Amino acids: CASSNGGSNYGYTF.

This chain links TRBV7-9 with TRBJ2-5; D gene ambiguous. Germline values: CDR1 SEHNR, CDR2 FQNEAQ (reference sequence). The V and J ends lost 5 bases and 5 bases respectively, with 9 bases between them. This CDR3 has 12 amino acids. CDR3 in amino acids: CASSKTEETQYF. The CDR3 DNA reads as TGTGCCAGCAGCAAGACGGAGGAGACCCAGTACTTC.

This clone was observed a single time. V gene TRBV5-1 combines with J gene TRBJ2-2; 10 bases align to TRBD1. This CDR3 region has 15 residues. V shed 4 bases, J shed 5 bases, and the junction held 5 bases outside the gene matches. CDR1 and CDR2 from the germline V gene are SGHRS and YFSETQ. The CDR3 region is CASSRRTGGTGELFF. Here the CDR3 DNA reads TGCGCCAGCAGCCGAAGGACAGGGGGAACCGGGGAGCTGTTTTTT.

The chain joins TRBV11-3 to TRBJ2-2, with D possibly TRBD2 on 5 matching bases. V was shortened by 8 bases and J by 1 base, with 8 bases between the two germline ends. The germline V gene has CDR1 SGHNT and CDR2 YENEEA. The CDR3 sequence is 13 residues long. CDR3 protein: CASARGNTGELFF. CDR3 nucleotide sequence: TGTGCCAGCGCTCGGGGGAACACCGGGGAGCTGTTTTTT.

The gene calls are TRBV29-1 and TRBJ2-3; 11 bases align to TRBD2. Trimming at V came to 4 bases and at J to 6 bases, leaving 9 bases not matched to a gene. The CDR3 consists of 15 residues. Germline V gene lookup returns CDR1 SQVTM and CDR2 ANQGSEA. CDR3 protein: CSVALTSGIRDTQYF. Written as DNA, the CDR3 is TGCAGCGTTGCGTTGACTAGCGGGATTAGGGATACGCAGTATTTT.

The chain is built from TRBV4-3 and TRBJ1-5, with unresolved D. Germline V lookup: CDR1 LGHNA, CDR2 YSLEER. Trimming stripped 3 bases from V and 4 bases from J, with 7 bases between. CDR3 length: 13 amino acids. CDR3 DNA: TGCGCCAGCAGCCACAGGATTAATCAGCCCCAGCATTTT. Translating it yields CASSHRINQPQHF.

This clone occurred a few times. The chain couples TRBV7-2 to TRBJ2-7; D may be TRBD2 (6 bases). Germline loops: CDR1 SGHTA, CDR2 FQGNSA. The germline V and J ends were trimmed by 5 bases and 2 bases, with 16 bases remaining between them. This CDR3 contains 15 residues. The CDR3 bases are TGTGCCAGCAGCACAACCTCGGGAGATACCTACGAGCAGTACTTC. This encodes CASSTTSGDTYEQYF. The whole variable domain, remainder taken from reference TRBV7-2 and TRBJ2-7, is GAGVSQSPSNKVTEKGKDVELRCDPISGHTALYWYRQSLGQGLEFLIYFQGNSAPDKSGLPSDRFSAERTGGSVSTLTIQRTQQEDSAVYLCASSTTSGDTYEQYFGPGTRLTVT.

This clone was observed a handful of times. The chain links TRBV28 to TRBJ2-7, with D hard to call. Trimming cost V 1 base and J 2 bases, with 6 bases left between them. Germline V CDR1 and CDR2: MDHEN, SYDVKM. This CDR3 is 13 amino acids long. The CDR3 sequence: CASSLSLPYEQYF. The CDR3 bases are TGTGCCAGCAGTTTATCCCTACCCTACGAGCAGTACTTC.

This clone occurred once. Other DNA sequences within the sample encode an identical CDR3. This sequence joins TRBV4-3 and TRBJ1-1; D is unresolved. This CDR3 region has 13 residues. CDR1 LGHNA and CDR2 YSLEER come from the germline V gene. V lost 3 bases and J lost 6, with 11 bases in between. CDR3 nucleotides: TGCGCCAGCAGCCAGTCGGGGAGCGCTGAAGCTTTCTTT. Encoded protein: CASSQSGSAEAFF.

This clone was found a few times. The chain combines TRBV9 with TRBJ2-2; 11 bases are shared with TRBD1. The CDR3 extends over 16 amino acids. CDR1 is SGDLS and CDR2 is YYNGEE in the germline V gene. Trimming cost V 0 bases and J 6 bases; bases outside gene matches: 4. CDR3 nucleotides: TGTGCCAGCAGCGTAGAGGGACAGGGGGTGTCCGGGGAGCTGTTTTTT. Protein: CASSVEGQGVSGELFF.

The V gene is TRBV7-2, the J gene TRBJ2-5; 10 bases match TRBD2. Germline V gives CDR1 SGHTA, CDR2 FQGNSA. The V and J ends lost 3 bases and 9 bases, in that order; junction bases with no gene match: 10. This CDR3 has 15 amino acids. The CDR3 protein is CASSLSAGGPGAQYF. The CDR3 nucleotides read TGTGCCAGCAGCTTGTCAGCGGGAGGGCCGGGGGCCCAGTACTTC.

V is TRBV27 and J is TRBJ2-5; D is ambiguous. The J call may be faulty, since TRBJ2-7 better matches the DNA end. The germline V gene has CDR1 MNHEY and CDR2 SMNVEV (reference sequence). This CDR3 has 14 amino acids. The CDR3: CASSLEINSYEQYF. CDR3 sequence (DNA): TGTGCCAGCAGTTTGGAGATTAACTCCTACGAGCAGTACTTC.

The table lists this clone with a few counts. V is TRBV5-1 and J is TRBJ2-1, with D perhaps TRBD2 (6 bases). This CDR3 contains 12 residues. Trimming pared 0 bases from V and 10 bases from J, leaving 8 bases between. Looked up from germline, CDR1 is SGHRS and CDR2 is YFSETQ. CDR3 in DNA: TGCGCCAGCAGCTTGGCTGCGGGGGAGCAGTTCTTC. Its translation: CASSLAAGEQFF.